A selection of T cell receptor beta chains follows, all from one sample in a study of T cell repertoires in cytomegalovirus infection. TCRdb re-called the reads with MiXCR, one entry per CDR3 protein. The top ten clones hold approximately 18% of a sample with about 700,000 distinct CDR3 sequences, 30% to 35% of them seen once. Their antigens are not known. The sample here was cultured PBMCs, taken from culture after CMV antigen stimulation. The source of these receptors is a human donor in good health (CMV status not recorded). Some clones in this sample may be carry-over from other donors' samples. CDR3s include the opening cysteine and the closing phenylalanine or tryptophan. The D gene is left open where the match is weak. Only some rows state a clone size, as once, few, many or a class for expanded clones.

d_gene	abundance	v_gene	j_gene	CDR3nt	CDR3aa
TRBD2	-	TRBV19	TRBJ2-1	TGTGCCAGTAGTATAAGAGGACTAGCGGGAGGGGTTGAGCAGTTCTTC	CASSIRGLAGGVEQFF
-	-	TRBV12-3/TRBV12-4	TRBJ1-3	TGTGCCAGCAGTTTGGTCGGGTATAGCTCTGGAAACACCATATATTTT	CASSLVGYSSGNTIYF
-	few	TRBV12-3/TRBV12-4	TRBJ2-1	TGTGCCAGCAGTCCAACTGAGCAACCAGACCCCAATGAGCAGTTCTTC	CASSPTEQPDPNEQFF
TRBD2	few	TRBV7-2	TRBJ2-2	TGTGCCAGCAGCTTAAAGGCTAGCGGGGGGGTTGGCACCGGGGAGCTGTTTTTT	CASSLKASGGVGTGELFF
-	-	TRBV7-4	TRBJ2-7	TGTGCCAGCAGTCGTAACTGGGACGAGCAGTACTTC	CASSRNWDEQYF
TRBD1	-	TRBV28	TRBJ1-5	TGTGCCAGCAGTTTTCGGCGGGGAGGGGACAGGAGCCTTACCCTGAATCAGCCCCAGCATTTT	CASSFRRGGDRSLTLNQPQHF
-	many	TRBV7-8	TRBJ1-1	TGTGCCAGCAGCTTACTGGACAAGACAGAAGCTTTCTTT	CASSLLDKTEAFF
-	once	TRBV19	TRBJ1-1	TGTGCCAGTACCCCGGTCGGGAACGCGAACACTGAAGCTTTCTTT	CASTPVGNANTEAFF
-	many	TRBV7-2	TRBJ2-7	TGTGCCAGCAGCCTGTTGGGATCTTTGAACGAGCAGTACTTC	CASSLLGSLNEQYF
-	many	TRBV7-2	TRBJ2-3	TGTGCCAGCAGCTTCCCAGGGGAAGATACGCAGTATTTT	CASSFPGEDTQYF
-	-	TRBV6-5	TRBJ1-1	TGTGCCAGCTACCCAGGATTGAACACTGAAGCTTTCTTT	CASYPGLNTEAFF
TRBD1	many	TRBV7-8	TRBJ1-1	TGTGCCAGCAGCTCACGGACAGGGGAGGTCCCTGAAGCTTTCTTT	CASSSRTGEVPEAFF
-	-	TRBV11-3	TRBJ2-2	TGTGCCAGCAGCCAAGAATCGACCGGGGAGCTGTTTTTT	CASSQESTGELFF
-	few	TRBV7-9	TRBJ1-1	TGTGCCAGCAGCTCCTATTACATGGCGGCTTTCTTT	CASSSYYMAAFF
-	-	TRBV2	TRBJ2-1	TGTGCCAGCACCACGACAGAGAACTACAATGAGCAGTTCTTC	CASTTTENYNEQFF
-	few	TRBV5-1	TRBJ2-7	TGCGCCAGCAGCTTCGCCAGGGGCTACGAGCAGTACTTC	CASSFARGYEQYF
TRBD2	few	TRBV20-1	TRBJ2-5	TGCAGTGCTACCAGAGACAGCGGGACCCAAGAGACCCAGTACTTC	CSATRDSGTQETQYF
TRBD2	-	TRBV7-2	TRBJ2-5	TGTGCCAGCAGCCAACAACTTAGCGGGTTCCAAGAGACCCAGTACTTC	CASSQQLSGFQETQYF
-	-	TRBV6-1	TRBJ2-3	TGTGCCAGCAAAACTTTAAAAGATTATACGCAGTATTTT	CASKTLKDYTQYF
-	-	TRBV6-1	TRBJ1-4	TGTGCCAGCAGTGAACCTGTACCGGAAAAACTGTTTTTT	CASSEPVPEKLFF
-	many	TRBV7-2	TRBJ1-5	TGTGCCAGCAGCTTAGATTCACAGAGCAATCAGCCCCAGCATTTT	CASSLDSQSNQPQHF
TRBD2	-	TRBV30	TRBJ2-1	TGTGCCTGGAGCGTAGCGAGCGGGAGTGGGTACAATGAGCAGTTCTTC	CAWSVASGSGYNEQFF
TRBD1	few	TRBV7-2	TRBJ2-7	TGTGCCAGCAGCTATGCGACAGGGGGCAGTTACGAGCAGTACTTC	CASSYATGGSYEQYF
TRBD2	-	TRBV20-1	TRBJ2-3	TGCAGTGCTAGAAGGTCTAGCGGGGGAAGGACAGATACGCAGTATTTT	CSARRSSGGRTDTQYF
-	-	TRBV12-3/TRBV12-4	TRBJ2-1	TGTGCCAGCAGTTTAATGGGACATGTTGCCAATGAGCAGTTCTTC	CASSLMGHVANEQFF
-	once	TRBV6-5	TRBJ2-7	TGTGCCGCAAGTGCGGGGCCTACCTACGAGCAGTACTTC	CAASAGPTYEQYF
-	-	TRBV28	TRBJ2-7	TGTGCCAGCATTCCCCCGGGGTGGTCCTACGAGCAGTACTTC	CASIPPGWSYEQYF
-	once	TRBV12-3/TRBV12-4	TRBJ1-3	TGTGCCAGCAGCGACAGGCTTCGAGCTGGAAACACCATATATTTT	CASSDRLRAGNTIYF
-	few	TRBV20-1	TRBJ2-7	TGCAGTGCTAGAGATGGAAGGGCAGATCCCTACGAGCAGTACTTC	CSARDGRADPYEQYF
-	few	TRBV7-8	TRBJ2-5	TGTGCCAGCAGGAACCCTTGGGCCACCGGGGAAGAGACCCAGTACTTC	CASRNPWATGEETQYF
-	-	TRBV2	TRBJ1-5	TGTGCCAGCAGTGGGGCAGGGGGCAATCAGCCCCAGCATTTT	CASSGAGGNQPQHF
-	-	TRBV10-3	TRBJ2-1	TGTGCCATCTCGGAGGCTTACAATGAGCAGTTCTTC	CAISEAYNEQFF
-	-	TRBV2	TRBJ2-7	TGTGCCAGCAAGAGACCCGGCTCCTCGGCCTACGAGCAGTACTTC	CASKRPGSSAYEQYF
-	many	TRBV7-2	TRBJ1-4	TGTGCCAGCAGCTCGTGGGGGCAGCTTAATGAAAAACTGTTTTTT	CASSSWGQLNEKLFF
-	-	TRBV7-2	TRBJ2-3	TGTGCCAGCAGCTTTTTCACCAGGGGCACTTTTAGCACAGATACGCAGTATTTT	CASSFFTRGTFSTDTQYF
-	-	TRBV12-3/TRBV12-4	TRBJ2-7	TGTGCCAGCAGTTTCTCTCAGGTCCACGAGCAGTACTTC	CASSFSQVHEQYF
-	-	TRBV10-3	TRBJ2-1	TGTGCCATCAGTGAGTCCGGGACTCTTAATGAGCAGTTCTTC	CAISESGTLNEQFF
-	-	TRBV5-6	TRBJ2-3	TGTGCCAGCAGCCTGACAGGAAAAAGCACAGATACGCAGTATTTT	CASSLTGKSTDTQYF
TRBD1	-	TRBV7-2	TRBJ2-5	TGTGCCAGCGAGGGACAGAATCAAGAGACCCAGTACTTC	CASEGQNQETQYF
TRBD1	many	TRBV7-2	TRBJ1-1	TGTGCCAGCAGCCACAACAGGGGGAAGGACACTGAAGCTTTCTTT	CASSHNRGKDTEAFF